Included here is one TCR beta chain sequence, with context. Its antigen remains unidentified. Use of 60 Vbeta and 13 Jbeta primers characterized the PCR. Sequenced by immunoSEQ multiplex PCR; TCRdb stores in-frame clones only, minus some. This sample yields around 110,000 clones, of which over 70% are seen a single time; less than 3.5% belongs to the top ten. The data derive from a study of cytomegalovirus exposure and HLA in healthy donors. Overall study results and limits: Later work showed greater clonal expansion in HLA-associated TCR beta chains than in equally common others. There were several of the most significant clusters that appeared linked to common viral pathogens in a later analysis. Presence/absence comparisons presumed near-even sequencing depth among donors.

This clonotype was obtained from a female donor in good health and CMV-seronegative. The sample comprised PBMCs.

The CDR3 nucleotides read TGTGCCAGCAGCTTAGTCCGCTACGAGCAGTACTTC. It translates to CASSLVRYEQYF. V is TRBV7-9 and J is TRBJ2-7; the D is unclear. Trimming left V 1 base short and J 3 bases short, with 4 bases between. There are 12 residues in the CDR3. Germline V gene data show CDR1 as SEHNR and CDR2 as FQNEAQ (reference sequence).